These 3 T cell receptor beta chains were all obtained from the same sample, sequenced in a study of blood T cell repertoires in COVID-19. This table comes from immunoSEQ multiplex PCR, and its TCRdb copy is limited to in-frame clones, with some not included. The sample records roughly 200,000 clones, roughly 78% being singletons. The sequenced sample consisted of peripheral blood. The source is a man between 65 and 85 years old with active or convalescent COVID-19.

CDR3 residues: CASSLGAFAYTF. The CDR3 coding sequence is TGTGCCAGCAGCTTGGGGGCGTTCGCCTACACCTTC. The chain couples TRBV5-8 to TRBJ1-2; D ambiguous. The germline V gene has CDR1 SGHTS and CDR2 YDEGEE. The CDR3 runs to 12 residues. V lost 0 bases and J 10 bases, leaving 10 bases between the germline ends.

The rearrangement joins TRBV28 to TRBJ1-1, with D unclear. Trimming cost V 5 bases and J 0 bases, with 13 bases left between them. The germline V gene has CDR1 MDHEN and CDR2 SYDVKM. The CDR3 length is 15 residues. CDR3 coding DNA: TGTGCCAGCAGTCCCCCCTGGGCCATGAACACTGAAGCTTTCTTT. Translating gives CASSPPWAMNTEAFF.

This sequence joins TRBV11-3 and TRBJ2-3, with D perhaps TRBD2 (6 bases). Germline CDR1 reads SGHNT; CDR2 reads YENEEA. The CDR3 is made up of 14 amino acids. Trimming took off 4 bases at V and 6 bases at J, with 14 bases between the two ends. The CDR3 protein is CASSYGGPRDTQYF. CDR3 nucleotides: TGTGCCAGCAGCTACGGGGGTCCACGGGATACGCAGTATTTT.